This entry describes one TCR beta chain. Its target is unknown. This sample is part of a study of Ad26.COV2.S vaccination and SARS-CoV-2 variants. Some clones are missing from TCRdb's copy, which holds only in-frame ones; the method was immunoSEQ multiplex PCR. The sample has around 370,000 clones, 90% to 95% seen once; the top ten hold 3% to 4%. Overall study results and limits: Estimates derived from TCR breadth and depth analyses may have underestimated total T cell responses. Once vaccination had occurred, spike-specific CD8+ and CD4+ T cell responses reportedly showed substantial breadth. Placebo recipients and vaccine recipients were similar in non-spike TCR breadth.

The germline CDR1 and CDR2 sequences are SGHRS and YFSETQ. V was clipped by 0 bases and J by 2 bases; unmatched bases: 13. The CDR3 is 18 amino acids. The source material was peripheral blood, sampled after recovery from COVID-19. This clonotype was sampled from a human donor who had recovered from COVID-19. V is TRBV5-1 and J is TRBJ2-7; 8 bases are shared with TRBD2. CDR3 loop: CASSLASGTSVLTYEQYF. CDR3 coding DNA: TGCGCCAGCAGCTTGGCCTCGGGGACTAGTGTTCTTACCTACGAGCAGTACTTC.